The sequence of this T cell receptor beta chain was determined in a study of preoperative IRX-2 immunotherapy in early breast cancer. Treatment denoted: preoperative locoregional IRX-2 cytokine immunotherapy. Preoperative locoregional IRX-2 cytokine immunotherapy was tested in the phase Ib source study. Repertoires were generated with immunoSEQ multiplex PCR, while TCRdb's copy carries only in-frame clones and drops some. The table records over 35,000 clones, approximately 94% of them present only once. Germline values: CDR1 KGHSH, CDR2 LQKENI. Trimming left V 1 base short and J 5 bases short, with 13 bases between. The CDR3 sequence is 15 residues long.

The sequencing used tumor tissue, collected after IRX-2 immunotherapy. The rearrangement joins TRBV18 to TRBJ2-3; a weak D match, TRBD1 (6 bases). The receptor was isolated from a human donor with breast cancer. CDR3 in DNA: TGTGCCAGCTCACCACTAGGGACAACTAAAGATACGCAGTATTTT. It specifies CASSPLGTTKDTQYF.